This TCR beta chain was found in a study of T cells in Graves' hyperthyroidism and ophthalmopathy. Not enrolled were patients with uncontrolled infection, other autoimmune disease, pregnancy or lactation. Diagnosing involved the use of clinical symptoms, serum thyroxine and TRAb, thyroid ultrasound and orbital computed tomography. For this clonotype: The antigen is not known.

It was RNA transcripts that yielded the amplified TCR beta CDR3 regions. The HTBI primer set served for first-round RT-PCR of the TCR CDR3. MiXCR was run by TCRdb on the multiplex PCR reads, yielding one entry per CDR3 protein. The sample has 640,000 or so distinct CDR3 sequences, about 15% seen once. Findings and caveats of the study: Most thyroid clonotypes expanded above 0.001 appeared in blood too.

With 0 bases removed from V and 1 base from J, the gap between germline ends came to 19 bases. Germline V gene data show CDR1 as MGHRA and CDR2 as YSYEKL. This CDR3 is 19 amino acids long. This chain connects TRBV4-1 to TRBJ1-5; the D gene is possibly TRBD1 (5 bases). The clonotype originates from a woman in her forties with Graves' ophthalmopathy. Sequencing was carried out using blood. CDR3 in DNA: TGCGCCAGCAGCCAAGATATGGGGCAGTCGCTTCCCAGCAATCAGCCCCAGCATTTT. Amino acid sequence: CASSQDMGQSLPSNQPQHF.